The 30 T cell receptor beta chains reported below all come from one sample, sequenced in a study of blood T cell repertoires in COVID-19. The protocol was immunoSEQ multiplex PCR, while the TCRdb copy is restricted to in-frame clones and leaves out a portion. The table includes 200,000 to 250,000 clones, around 83% detected once. Sequenced sample: PBMCs or T cells enriched from blood (not recorded which). The receptors originated from a woman aged 35 to 49 who had recovered from COVID-19.

The V gene is TRBV3-1 (or the pseudogene TRBV3-2), the J gene TRBJ2-3; D is unclear. This CDR3 comprises 13 residues. Germline loops: CDR1 LGHDT, CDR2 YNNKEL (reference sequence). V was cut by 0 bases and J by 4 bases, with 5 bases left in between. The CDR3 loop is CASSQDHSDTQYF. CDR3 in DNA: TGTGCCAGCAGCCAAGATCATTCAGATACGCAGTATTTT.

The DNA of the CDR3 is TGTGCCTGGAGTGTTGGTCTAACTTACGAGCAGTACTTC. This gives the protein CAWSVGLTYEQYF. The chain links TRBV30 to TRBJ2-7; D is ambiguous. Trimming took off 0 bases at V and 4 bases at J, with 10 bases between the two ends. The V gene's germline CDR1 is GTSNPN and CDR2 SVGIG (reference sequence). This CDR3 is built from 13 residues. The full variable domain, in which reference TRBV30 and TRBJ2-7 provide the parts outside the CDR3, is SQTIHQWPATLVQPVGSPLSLECTVEGTSNPNLYWYRQAAGRGLQLLFYSVGIGQISSEVPQNLSASRPQDRQFILSSKKLLLSDSGFYLCAWSVGLTYEQYFGPGTRLTVT.

This chain uses TRBV6-5 with TRBJ1-2; D is unclear. This CDR3 spans 11 amino acids. The V gene's germline CDR1 is MNHEY and CDR2 SVGAGI. Trimming pared 8 bases from V and 4 bases from J, leaving 8 bases between. DNA of the CDR3: TGTGCCAGCGAAGCGGGCTATGGCTACACCTTC. It encodes CASEAGYGYTF.

The J gene is TRBJ2-3, the V gene TRBV7-2; perhaps TRBD2 as D (5 bases). Trimming took off 2 bases at V and 1 base at J, with 10 bases between the two ends. CDR3 length: 15 amino acids. Germline V gene sequence: CDR1 SGHTA, CDR2 FQGNSA. CDR3 sequence reads: CASSLSFSGTDTQYF. CDR3 sequence (DNA): TGTGCCAGCAGCTTATCTTTTAGCGGCACAGATACGCAGTATTTT.

The rearrangement uses TRBV7-2 and TRBJ2-7; D not resolved. The CDR3 loop spans 13 amino acids. The ends were cut back, 2 bases at V and 2 bases at J, with 7 bases in the middle. The germline gives CDR1 SGHTA, CDR2 FQGNSA. CDR3 residues: CASSLRTTYEQYF. The DNA for the CDR3 is TGTGCCAGCAGCTTACGTACTACCTACGAGCAGTACTTC.

This chain links TRBV30 with TRBJ2-7; D possibly corresponds to TRBD1 (5 bases). CDR1 GTSNPN and CDR2 SVGIG come from the germline V gene (reference sequence). The CDR3 contains 12 residues. Trimming removed 0 bases at V and 4 bases at J, with 7 bases between. The CDR3 sequence is CAWSVKGYEQYF. The CDR3 nucleotides are TGTGCCTGGAGTGTAAAGGGGTACGAGCAGTACTTC.

The genes are TRBV27 and TRBJ1-6; the D gene is possibly TRBD1 (5 bases). CDR1 is MNHEY, CDR2 SMNVEV, per germline (reference sequence). This CDR3 comprises 15 residues. Deletions cut 5 bases from V and 3 bases from J, with 11 bases between. The CDR3 nucleotides read TGTGCCAGCAGTGCGGACATGGGCTATAATTCACCCCTCCACTTT. Translated, it gives CASSADMGYNSPLHF.

The chain has TRBV5-1 and TRBJ2-3; 7 nucleotides match TRBD2. The CDR3 consists of 16 residues. Unmatched junction bases numbered 10, after V lost 3 bases and J lost 3 bases. Per the germline V gene, CDR1 is SGHRS and CDR2 is YFSETQ. As DNA, the CDR3 is TGCGCCAGCAGCTCGGGGAACAGCGGGATTACAGATACGCAGTATTTT. It is translated as CASSSGNSGITDTQYF.

Of note for this clone: A read error may produce the germline difference seen at one junction end. V gene TRBV7-9 combines with J gene TRBJ2-1; D unclear. The CDR3 extends over 13 amino acids. From germline, CDR1 is SEHNR and CDR2 FQNEAQ (reference sequence). The CDR3 nucleotides are TGTGCCGGCAGGCTAGGATCCTACAATGAGCAGTTCTTC. Translation: CAGRLGSYNEQFF.

The rearrangement uses TRBV5-1 and TRBJ1-1, with a weak D call TRBD1 (6 bases). The CDR3 contains 15 residues. V was clipped by 3 bases and J by 4 bases, with 16 bases between them. Germline V gene sequence: CDR1 SGHRS, CDR2 YFSETQ. The CDR3 spells CASSSSLGGLTEAFF. CDR3 nucleotide sequence: TGCGCCAGCAGCTCTTCGCTAGGGGGTCTCACTGAAGCTTTCTTT.

This rearrangement joins TRBV6-5 to TRBJ1-2, with TRBD1 matching 10 bases. CDR1 is MNHEY and CDR2 is SVGAGI in the germline V gene. V dropped 5 bases and J dropped 4; count of bases not matched to a gene: 4. This CDR3 spans 14 amino acids. For the CDR3, the DNA is TGTGCCAGCAGTAACCGGGACAGGGGCTATGGCTACACCTTC. It encodes CASSNRDRGYGYTF.

The chain employs TRBV2 and TRBJ1-2; D is uncertain. In germline, CDR1 is SNHLY, CDR2 FYNNEI. The CDR3 spans 14 residues. V was shortened by 5 bases and J by 1 base, with 11 bases between the two germline ends. The CDR3 region is CASSKEPFNYGYTF. CDR3 in DNA: TGTGCCAGCAGTAAGGAGCCCTTTAACTATGGCTACACCTTC.

The rearrangement joins TRBV29-1 to TRBJ1-6; D not certain. There are 12 residues in the CDR3. Trimming left V 7 bases short and J 12 bases short, with 16 bases between. In germline, CDR1 is SQVTM, CDR2 ANQGSEA. CDR3 protein: CSDGPVAGPLHF. The CDR3 bases are TGCAGCGACGGGCCTGTAGCGGGACCCCTCCACTTT.

This clone was seen a few times. The CDR3 protein is CASSPEEGAGELFF. The CDR3 bases are TGTGCCAGCTCACCAGAAGAGGGGGCCGGGGAGCTGTTTTTT. This chain uses TRBV18 with TRBJ2-2; D perhaps matches TRBD1 (6 bases). Trimming stripped 2 bases from V and 6 bases from J, with 10 bases between. Germline V gene lookup returns CDR1 KGHSH and CDR2 LQKENI. The CDR3 contains 14 residues.

The chain employs TRBV29-1 and TRBJ2-7, with TRBD2 matching over 7 bases. CDR1 and CDR2 from the germline V gene are SQVTM and ANQGSEA. This CDR3 spans 14 amino acids. With 7 bases clipped from V and 3 bases from J, the junction kept 12 bases outside the gene matches. The CDR3: CSAVTSVQSYEQYF. CDR3 nucleotides: TGCAGCGCCGTAACTAGCGTTCAGAGCTACGAGCAGTACTTC.

This chain links TRBV18 with TRBJ1-2, with D possibly matching TRBD1 (6 bases). The CDR3 runs to 14 residues. Between the trimmed V and J ends, which lost 2 bases and 4 bases, there was a span of 11 bases. Germline lookup yields CDR1 KGHSH and CDR2 LQKENI. Here the CDR3 reads CASSPAGAFYGYTF. CDR3 bases: TGTGCCAGCTCACCAGCAGGGGCTTTCTATGGCTACACCTTC.

The J gene is TRBJ2-7, the V gene TRBV6-5, with D possibly being TRBD2 (5 bases). V was pared by 3 bases and J by 3 bases, with 12 bases between. The CDR3 runs 14 residues. Germline V gives CDR1 MNHEY, CDR2 SVGAGI. The CDR3 reads CASSYSRGFYEQYV. In nucleotides, the CDR3 is TGTGCCAGCAGTTATTCAAGAGGGTTCTACGAGCAGTACGTC.

The chain couples TRBV30 to TRBJ2-1, with a weak D call TRBD1 (5 bases). V was pared by 0 bases and J by 8 bases, with 17 bases between. The CDR3 consists of 15 residues. Germline values: CDR1 GTSNPN, CDR2 SVGIG (reference sequence). The CDR3 nucleotides are TGTGCCTGGAGTGTTGGCAGGGATATTCGTTATGAGCAGTTCTTC. Its protein product is CAWSVGRDIRYEQFF.

This chain links TRBV4-3 with TRBJ1-5; D is undetermined. Germline-derived CDR1 and CDR2 are LGHNA and YSLEER. This CDR3 comprises 15 residues. V dropped 0 bases and J dropped 4 bases, with 10 bases sitting between them. In nucleotides, the CDR3 is TGCGCCAGCAGCCAAGACTCGGGATCAAATCAGCCCCAGCATTTT. Residues: CASSQDSGSNQPQHF.

The chain recombines TRBV28 with TRBJ2-3; possible D gene TRBD1, 5 bases. V lost 8 bases, J lost 1 base, and 10 bases lay in between. The CDR3 length is 13 residues. Per germline, CDR1 MDHEN and CDR2 SYDVKM. CDR3 DNA: TGTGCCAGCCGGAAACAGGGCACAGATACGCAGTATTTT. Amino acids: CASRKQGTDTQYF.

This chain joins TRBV25-1 and TRBJ2-2, with 14 bases that match TRBD2. The CDR3 contains 16 residues. The trim removed 6 bases at V and 3 bases at J, leaving 3 bases unmatched. Per the germline V gene, CDR1 is MGHDK and CDR2 is SYGVNS. CDR3 in DNA: TGTGCCAGCAGGATGGGACTAGCGGGAGACACCGGGGAGCTGTTTTTT. The encoded protein is CASRMGLAGDTGELFF.

V gene TRBV27 combines with J gene TRBJ2-1; possibly TRBD1 for D (6 bases). CDR1 and CDR2 from the germline V gene are MNHEY and SMNVEV (reference sequence). The CDR3 sequence is 18 residues long. Deletions cut 3 bases from V and 0 bases from J, with 18 bases between. The CDR3 sequence: CASSFYTGPDGSYNEQFF. CDR3 sequence (DNA): TGTGCCAGCAGTTTCTATACAGGGCCGGATGGCTCCTACAATGAGCAGTTCTTC.

The chain is built from TRBV27 and TRBJ1-5; no definite D call. From germline, CDR1 is MNHEY and CDR2 SMNVEV (reference sequence). The CDR3 spans 14 residues. The V end was cut by 5 bases, the J end by 5 bases, with 13 bases between. For the CDR3, the DNA is TGTGCCAGCAGTCTAACGATTCGGGATCAGCCCCAGCATTTT. Encoded protein: CASSLTIRDQPQHF.

Only one count was recorded for this clone. The chain links TRBV6-1 to TRBJ1-2, with D tentatively TRBD1 (6 bases). Germline values: CDR1 MNHNS, CDR2 SASEGT. The CDR3 spans 13 residues. V lost 0 bases to trimming and J lost 13 bases, with 15 bases between them. CDR3 protein: CASSEAPTAGATF. In DNA, the CDR3 is TGTGCCAGCAGTGAAGCGCCGACAGCAGGGGCCACCTTC.

This rearrangement joins TRBV7-2 to TRBJ2-1; D unclear. Germline V CDR1 and CDR2: SGHTA, FQGNSA. Trimming left V 3 bases short and J 5 bases short, with 8 bases between. The CDR3 extends over 13 amino acids. This chain's CDR3 is CASSFPYNNEQFF. The CDR3 DNA follows: TGTGCCAGCAGCTTCCCGTATAACAATGAGCAGTTCTTC.

This chain links TRBV9 with TRBJ1-3, with unresolved D. The CDR3 length is 12 residues. Germline assignment: CDR1 SGDLS and CDR2 YYNGEE. V shed 0 bases and J shed 9 bases, with 7 bases lying between them. The CDR3 DNA follows: TGTGCCAGCAGCGTAGGATCAGGCACCATATATTTT. Residues: CASSVGSGTIYF. The variable domain in full, completed from reference TRBV9 and TRBJ1-3, reads DSGVTQTPKHLITATGQRVTLRCSPRSGDLSVYWYQQSLDQGLQFLIQYYNGEERAKGNILERFSAQQFPDLHSELNLSSLELGDSALYFCASSVGSGTIYFGEGSWLTVV.

This chain uses TRBV5-4 with TRBJ2-3, with TRBD1 as a possible D gene (7 bases). The CDR3 loop spans 15 amino acids. CDR1 and CDR2 from the germline V gene are SGHNT and YYREEE (reference sequence). V was shortened by 0 bases and J by 3 bases, with 11 bases between the two germline ends. DNA of the CDR3: TGTGCCAGCAGCTTGGCAGGGGGAGGAACAGATACGCAGTATTTT. Amino acids: CASSLAGGGTDTQYF.

V usage is TRBV28 and J usage is TRBJ2-7, with D hard to call. This CDR3 is 14 amino acids long. V was shortened by 6 bases and J by 2 bases, with 14 bases between the two germline ends. Germline CDR1 and CDR2: MDHEN and SYDVKM. CDR3 in amino acids: CASRDRRATYEQYV. The CDR3 nucleotides are TGTGCCAGCAGGGATCGCAGAGCGACCTACGAGCAGTACGTC.

About this clone: The sample carries other DNA sequences with the same CDR3. The chain recombines TRBV7-9 with TRBJ2-3, with 11 nucleotides matching TRBD1. The junction had 5 bases not matched to a gene; V was cut back by 1 base and J by 5 bases. The germline V gene has CDR1 SEHNR and CDR2 FQNEAQ (reference sequence). The CDR3 is 16 amino acids. As DNA, the CDR3 is TGTGCCAGCAGCTTAGGCGGACAGGGGGCAGGAGATACGCAGTATTTT. This encodes CASSLGGQGAGDTQYF.

This chain joins TRBV11-2 and TRBJ2-7; 8 bases match TRBD1. The germline gives CDR1 SGHAT, CDR2 FQNNGV. Germline trimming cut 0 bases from V and 5 bases from J; bases unmatched to any gene: 9. This CDR3 contains 16 residues. CDR3 DNA sequence: TGTGCCAGCAGCTTAGATCGGGTGGACAGGGCACACGAGCAGTACTTC. This encodes CASSLDRVDRAHEQYF.